A selection of T cell receptor beta chains follows, all from one sample in a study of blood T cell repertoires in COVID-19. Sequencing used immunoSEQ multiplex PCR; TCRdb keeps in-frame clones, though not all of them. The repertoire holds around 310,000 clones, with nearly 90% as singletons. Sequenced material: peripheral blood. The receptors come from a woman aged 40-49 years with COVID-19, enrolled during active disease. Each CDR3 is given with its conserved first and last residue. Fields, in order: J gene, V gene, clone size, D gene, CDR3 protein, CDR3 DNA. The D gene is left open where the match is weak. For some rows the clone size is stated as once, few or many, or as a class when expanded; others skip it.

j_call: TRBJ1-3
v_call: TRBV7-8
clone_size: NA
d_call: TRBD1
cdr3_aa: CASSWGQTSSGNTIYF
cdr3_nt: TGTGCCAGCAGCTGGGGACAGACTTCCTCTGGAAACACCATATATTTT

j_call: TRBJ2-7
v_call: TRBV7-2
clone_size: NA
d_call: TRBD2
cdr3_aa: CASSLPYLGAGTSSYEQYF
cdr3_nt: TGTGCCAGCAGCTTACCATACCTCGGAGCCGGGACTAGTTCCTACGAGCAGTACTTC

j_call: TRBJ2-2
v_call: TRBV7-9
clone_size: few
d_call: NA
cdr3_aa: CASSFRTGINTGELFF
cdr3_nt: TGTGCCAGCAGCTTCAGAACAGGGATAAACACCGGGGAGCTGTTTTTT

j_call: TRBJ2-3
v_call: TRBV7-7
clone_size: NA
d_call: NA
cdr3_aa: CASSLDSERLLGGNTQYF
cdr3_nt: TGTGCTAGCAGCTTAGACTCAGAGCGGCTCCTCGGTGGGAATACGCAGTATTTT

j_call: TRBJ1-1
v_call: TRBV19
clone_size: once
d_call: NA
cdr3_aa: CASSRGGNTEAFF
cdr3_nt: TGTGCCAGTAGTAGAGGAGGGAACACTGAAGCTTTCTTT

j_call: TRBJ1-5
v_call: TRBV28
clone_size: NA
d_call: TRBD1
cdr3_aa: CASSLPIQGAGNQPQHF
cdr3_nt: TGTGCCAGCAGTTTACCCATCCAGGGGGCAGGGAATCAGCCCCAGCATTTT

j_call: TRBJ2-5
v_call: TRBV2
clone_size: NA
d_call: TRBD1
cdr3_aa: CASSATGGRGNQYF
cdr3_nt: TGTGCCAGCAGTGCGACAGGGGGACGGGGGAACCAGTACTTC

j_call: TRBJ2-3
v_call: TRBV3-1/TRBV3-2
clone_size: NA
d_call: TRBD2
cdr3_aa: CASSRRGAAGLNF
cdr3_nt: TGTGCCAGCAGCCGGCGGGGCGCAGCGGGGCTAAATTTT

j_call: TRBJ1-2
v_call: TRBV7-9
clone_size: NA
d_call: TRBD1
cdr3_aa: CASSLAVTGQGYGYTF
cdr3_nt: TGTGCCAGCAGCTTAGCCGTGACAGGGCAGGGATATGGCTACACCTTC

j_call: TRBJ1-5
v_call: TRBV30
clone_size: once
d_call: TRBD1
cdr3_aa: CAWSAGTGSRAQHF
cdr3_nt: TGTGCCTGGAGTGCCGGGACAGGGTCACGAGCCCAGCATTTT

j_call: TRBJ2-2
v_call: TRBV6-5
clone_size: NA
d_call: NA
cdr3_aa: CASSYSRGAGELFF
cdr3_nt: TGTGCCAGCAGTTACTCGAGAGGTGCCGGGGAGCTGTTTTTT

j_call: TRBJ2-5
v_call: TRBV6-6
clone_size: NA
d_call: NA
cdr3_aa: CASSQIQETQYF
cdr3_nt: TGTGCCAGCAGTCAAATACAAGAGACCCAGTACTTC

j_call: TRBJ2-7
v_call: TRBV9
clone_size: NA
d_call: NA
cdr3_aa: CASSVSGWTYEQYF
cdr3_nt: TGTGCCAGCAGCGTGTCAGGGTGGACCTACGAGCAGTACTTC

j_call: TRBJ2-3
v_call: TRBV11-2
clone_size: NA
d_call: TRBD1
cdr3_aa: CASSLVVSGGTDTQYF
cdr3_nt: TGTGCCAGCAGCTTAGTTGTCTCAGGGGGAACAGATACGCAGTATTTT

j_call: TRBJ2-1
v_call: TRBV9
clone_size: once
d_call: TRBD2
cdr3_aa: CASSPSDSGYNEQFF
cdr3_nt: TGTGCCAGCAGCCCGAGTGATAGCGGGTACAATGAGCAGTTCTTC

j_call: TRBJ2-4
v_call: TRBV5-6
clone_size: NA
d_call: TRBD1
cdr3_aa: CASSPGQGNIQYF
cdr3_nt: TGTGCCAGCAGTCCAGGACAGGGAAACATTCAGTACTTC

j_call: TRBJ2-7
v_call: TRBV28
clone_size: NA
d_call: TRBD2
cdr3_aa: CASSLDLSGQSSYEQYF
cdr3_nt: TGTGCCAGCAGTTTGGACCTTAGCGGGCAGAGCTCCTACGAGCAGTACTTC

j_call: TRBJ1-4
v_call: TRBV11-2
clone_size: NA
d_call: TRBD1
cdr3_aa: CASSHDRGVEKLFF
cdr3_nt: TGTGCCAGCAGCCATGACAGGGGAGTAGAAAAACTGTTTTTT

j_call: TRBJ1-1
v_call: TRBV5-1
clone_size: NA
d_call: NA
cdr3_aa: CASSLKMDSEAFF
cdr3_nt: TGCGCCAGCAGCTTAAAAATGGACTCTGAAGCTTTCTTT

j_call: TRBJ2-1
v_call: TRBV5-1
clone_size: NA
d_call: NA
cdr3_aa: CASSDLTGNEQFF
cdr3_nt: TGCGCCAGCAGCGACCTCACGGGCAATGAGCAGTTCTTC

j_call: TRBJ1-6
v_call: TRBV19
clone_size: NA
d_call: NA
cdr3_aa: CASRGLNSPLHF
cdr3_nt: TGTGCCAGTAGGGGCCTTAATTCACCCCTCCACTTT

j_call: TRBJ1-4
v_call: TRBV5-1
clone_size: NA
d_call: NA
cdr3_aa: CASSLAGTLHQGANEKLFF
cdr3_nt: TGCGCCAGCAGCTTAGCCGGGACACTCCATCAAGGGGCTAATGAAAAACTGTTTTTT

j_call: TRBJ1-1
v_call: TRBV11-2
clone_size: NA
d_call: NA
cdr3_aa: CASSYRSSMNTEAFF
cdr3_nt: TGTGCCAGCAGCTATCGATCGAGTATGAACACTGAAGCTTTCTTT

j_call: TRBJ2-1
v_call: TRBV9
clone_size: NA
d_call: TRBD2
cdr3_aa: CASSVGTSRHNEQFF
cdr3_nt: TGTGCCAGCAGCGTAGGGACTAGCCGCCACAATGAGCAGTTCTTC

j_call: TRBJ1-4
v_call: TRBV3-1/TRBV3-2
clone_size: NA
d_call: NA
cdr3_aa: CASSLTRVTTNEKLFF
cdr3_nt: TGTGCCAGCAGCCTAACCCGGGTTACAACTAATGAAAAACTGTTTTTT

j_call: TRBJ1-1
v_call: TRBV19
clone_size: once
d_call: NA
cdr3_aa: CASSSPGLLNTEAFF
cdr3_nt: TGTGCCAGTAGTTCACCCGGACTATTGAACACTGAAGCTTTCTTT

j_call: TRBJ1-2
v_call: TRBV19
clone_size: few
d_call: NA
cdr3_aa: CASSIGGIGGYTF
cdr3_nt: TGTGCCAGTAGTATCGGGGGTATCGGCGGCTACACCTTC

j_call: TRBJ2-7
v_call: TRBV28
clone_size: NA
d_call: NA
cdr3_aa: CASSLPTSREQYF
cdr3_nt: TGTGCCAGCAGTTTGCCGACTAGTCGAGAGCAGTACTTC

j_call: TRBJ1-6
v_call: TRBV27
clone_size: NA
d_call: TRBD1
cdr3_aa: CASSLNGQGRSPLHF
cdr3_nt: TGTGCCAGCAGCCTAAATGGACAGGGGAGGTCACCCCTCCACTTT

j_call: TRBJ2-3
v_call: TRBV18
clone_size: once
d_call: TRBD2
cdr3_aa: CASSGLAGSTDTQYF
cdr3_nt: TGTGCCAGCTCAGGGCTAGCGGGTAGCACAGATACGCAGTATTTT

j_call: TRBJ2-3
v_call: TRBV11-2
clone_size: NA
d_call: TRBD2
cdr3_aa: CASSPRLAGFTDTQYF
cdr3_nt: TGTGCCAGCAGCCCCCGACTAGCGGGCTTCACAGATACGCAGTATTTT

j_call: TRBJ2-7
v_call: TRBV4-3
clone_size: NA
d_call: TRBD1
cdr3_aa: CASSQVRTGPTSRNYEQYF
cdr3_nt: TGCGCCAGCAGCCAAGTTCGGACAGGCCCCACGTCCCGAAACTACGAGCAGTACTTC